The entry below describes one T cell receptor (beta chain). This sample stems from a study of blood T cell repertoires in COVID-19. Method: immunoSEQ multiplex PCR; TCRdb's copy keeps in-frame clones and lacks some. The data contain about 250,000 clones, 81% of them singletons. This CDR3 has 15 amino acids. With V trimmed by 4 bases and J by 6 bases, 7 bases remained unmatched. Germline CDR1 is SGHRS and CDR2 is YFSETQ. The TCR originated in a woman over 75 with acute or convalescent COVID-19. J is TRBJ2-1 and V is TRBV5-1; 10 bases are a match to TRBD2. The sequenced sample was peripheral blood. The CDR3 DNA reads as TGCGCCAGCAGCCTTACTAGCGGGAAAACCAATGAGCAGTTCTTC. As protein: CASSLTSGKTNEQFF.